The present entry profiles one TCR beta chain with its context. This sample is drawn from a study of blood T cell repertoires in COVID-19. Whole-study context: Sites across the United States, Italy and Spain contributed samples from acute and convalescent COVID-19.

Generated by immunoSEQ multiplex PCR, the TCRdb table keeps only in-frame clones and is missing some. The table includes 350,000 to 400,000 clones, around 90% detected once. The trim removed 2 bases at V and 3 bases at J, leaving 4 bases unmatched. The V gene's germline CDR1 is SGHRS and CDR2 YFSETQ. This CDR3 contains 14 residues. Sequencing input: peripheral blood. The chain carries TRBV5-1 and TRBJ2-5, with 7 bases fitting TRBD2. This TCR came from a woman in her thirties with COVID-19, enrolled during active disease. CDR3 coding DNA: TGCGCCAGCAGCTTCCGGGGAGGGAAAGAGACCCAGTACTTC. This codes for CASSFRGGKETQYF.